This T cell receptor beta chain was recorded in a study of identical twins. General study points: The study found weaker excess twin sharing in beta out-of-frame sequences. Out-of-frame alpha sequences common to twins exhibited an excess of low generation probability. For cord blood, abundant beta clonotypes had fewer insertions, unlike memory repertoires, which showed none.

Trimming took off 3 bases at V and 0 bases at J, with 11 bases between the two ends. Germline CDR1 reads MDHEN; CDR2 reads SYDVKM. CDR3 length: 15 residues. TCRdb re-called the 5' RACE reads with MiXCR, one entry per CDR3 protein. The table shows some 1,600,000 distinct CDR3 sequences, with about 30% occurring only once. A note on this clonotype: No antigen is known for it.

The source of this sequence is a newborn girl in good health. The V and J genes are TRBV28 and TRBJ2-5; D ambiguous. The source material was cord blood. DNA for the CDR3: TGTGCCAGCAGTTTCAAGGCCACGTACCAAGAGACCCAGTACTTC. Protein product: CASSFKATYQETQYF.